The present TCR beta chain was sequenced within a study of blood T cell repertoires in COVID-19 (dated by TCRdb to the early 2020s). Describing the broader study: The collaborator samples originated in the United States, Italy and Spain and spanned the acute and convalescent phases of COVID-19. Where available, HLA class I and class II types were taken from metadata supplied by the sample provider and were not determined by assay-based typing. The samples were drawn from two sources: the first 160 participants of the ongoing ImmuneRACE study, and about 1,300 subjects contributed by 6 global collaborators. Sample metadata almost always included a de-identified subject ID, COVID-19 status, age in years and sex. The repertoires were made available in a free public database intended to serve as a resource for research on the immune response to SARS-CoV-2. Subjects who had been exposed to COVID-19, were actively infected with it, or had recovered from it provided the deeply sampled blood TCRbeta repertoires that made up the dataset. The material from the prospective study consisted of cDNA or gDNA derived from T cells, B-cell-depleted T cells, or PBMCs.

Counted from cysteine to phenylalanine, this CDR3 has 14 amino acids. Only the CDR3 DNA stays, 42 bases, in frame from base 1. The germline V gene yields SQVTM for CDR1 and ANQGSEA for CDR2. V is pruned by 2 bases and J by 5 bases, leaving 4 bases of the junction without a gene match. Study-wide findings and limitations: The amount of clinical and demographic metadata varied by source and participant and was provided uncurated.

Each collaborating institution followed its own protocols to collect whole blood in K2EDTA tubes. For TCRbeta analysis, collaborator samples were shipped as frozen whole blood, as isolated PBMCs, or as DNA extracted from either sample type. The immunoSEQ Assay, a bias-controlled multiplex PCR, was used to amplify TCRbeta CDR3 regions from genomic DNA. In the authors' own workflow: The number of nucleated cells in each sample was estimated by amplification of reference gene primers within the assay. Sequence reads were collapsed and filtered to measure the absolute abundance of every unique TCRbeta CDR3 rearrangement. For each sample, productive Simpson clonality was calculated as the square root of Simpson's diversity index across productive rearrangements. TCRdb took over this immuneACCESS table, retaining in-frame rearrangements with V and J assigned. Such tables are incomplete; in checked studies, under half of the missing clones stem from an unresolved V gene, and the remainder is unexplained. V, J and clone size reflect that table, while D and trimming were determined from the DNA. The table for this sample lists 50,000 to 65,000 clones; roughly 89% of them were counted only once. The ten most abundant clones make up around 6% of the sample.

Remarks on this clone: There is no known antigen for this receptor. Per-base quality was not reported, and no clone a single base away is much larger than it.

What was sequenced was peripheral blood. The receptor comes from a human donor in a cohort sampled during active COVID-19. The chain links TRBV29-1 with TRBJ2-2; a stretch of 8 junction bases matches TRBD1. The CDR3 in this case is CSVESWTGTGELFF. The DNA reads TGCAGCGTTGAATCCTGGACAGGGACCGGGGAGCTGTTTTTT.